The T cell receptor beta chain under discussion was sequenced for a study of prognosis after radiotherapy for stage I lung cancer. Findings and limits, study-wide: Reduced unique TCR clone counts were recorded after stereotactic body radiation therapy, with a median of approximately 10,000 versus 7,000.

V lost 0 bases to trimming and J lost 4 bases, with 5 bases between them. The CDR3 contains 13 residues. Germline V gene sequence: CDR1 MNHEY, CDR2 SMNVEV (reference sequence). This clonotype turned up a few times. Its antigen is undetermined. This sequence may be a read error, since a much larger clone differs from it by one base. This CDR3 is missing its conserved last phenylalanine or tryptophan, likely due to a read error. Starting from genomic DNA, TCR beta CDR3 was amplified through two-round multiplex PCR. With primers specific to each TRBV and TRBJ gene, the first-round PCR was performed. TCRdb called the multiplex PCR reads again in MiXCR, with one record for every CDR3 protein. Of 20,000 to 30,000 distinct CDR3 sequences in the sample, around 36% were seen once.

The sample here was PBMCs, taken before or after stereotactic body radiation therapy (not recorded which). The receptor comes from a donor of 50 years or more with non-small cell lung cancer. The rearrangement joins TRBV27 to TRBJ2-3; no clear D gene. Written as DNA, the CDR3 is TGTGCCAGCAGTTTATCGGTGGCAGATACGCAGTATCTT. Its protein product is CASSLSVADTQYL.